This TCR beta chain was retrieved from a study of T cell changes during pregnancy in multiple sclerosis. Produced via immunoSEQ multiplex PCR; TCRdb's table is partial and in-frame only. There are 45,000 to 55,000 clones in the sample; just over 85% occur only once, and roughly 1.2% lies in the top ten. V lost 5 bases and J 1 base, leaving 11 bases between the germline ends. Germline V CDR1 and CDR2: SGHTA, FQGNSA. The CDR3 runs 14 residues. This clonotype was obtained from a female donor with multiple sclerosis, enrolled in a pregnancy study. Sequenced here: CD4+ T cells from peripheral blood mononuclear cells, sampled in the second trimester of pregnancy. The V and J genes are TRBV7-2 and TRBJ1-2, with a possible D match to TRBD1 (5 bases). CDR3 in amino acids: CASSRDSLNYGYTF. The CDR3 coding sequence is TGTGCCAGCAGCCGTGACAGCCTTAACTATGGCTACACCTTC.